The T cell receptor (beta chain) under discussion was sequenced for a study of T cell clonality in common variable immunodeficiency. Study-wide results and limits: What drives increased CVID clonality needs T cell subpopulation sequencing. CVID subjects shared fewer TCRbeta clones than healthy controls did.

V shed 3 bases and J 4 bases; nucleotides not matched to a gene: 7. Germline lookup yields CDR1 SGDLS and CDR2 YYNGEE. The length of the CDR3 is 15 residues. Produced via immunoSEQ multiplex PCR; TCRdb's table is partial and in-frame only. This sample has roughly 58,000 clones, each found more than once. This clone appeared many times. Its specificity is unknown. With the read ending 3 residues before the CDR3 end, the germline J gene is used to fill in that end. The sequenced material came from peripheral blood mononuclear cells. This chain joins TRBV9 and TRBJ1-3; 7 bases agree with TRBD1. This TCR was sampled from a person aged 18 to 75 in good health. The CDR3 DNA, read in part, is TGTGCCAGCAGCGCCCAGACAGGGATGGGAAACACC. The encoded protein is CASSAQTGMGNT. The full CDR3 is CASSAQTGMGNTIYF.